The clone carrying this T cell receptor (beta chain) was seen a few times. Germline V gene sequence: CDR1 MNHEY, CDR2 SVGAGI. The CDR3 sequence is 15 residues long. The V and J ends lost 5 bases and 3 bases, in that order; junction bases with no gene match: 6. The sample originates from a study of blood T cell repertoires in COVID-19. The wider study: Whether acute or convalescent, the COVID-19 samples came from the United States, Italy and Spain. PBMCs, B-cell-depleted T cells, or T cells provided the cDNA or gDNA that made up the material.

Per the authors' pipeline: Cell counts per sample came from amplifying reference gene primers. Sequencing was performed with immunoSEQ multiplex PCR; in TCRdb, only in-frame clones are kept and a portion is missing. From that table come the V and J calls and clone size; the DNA was used to work out D and trimming. The sample lists some 180,000 clones; nearly 90% were seen once. The receptor's source is a man in his 60s with active or convalescent COVID-19. The sample was peripheral blood. This chain uses TRBV6-5 with TRBJ2-7; the match to TRBD2 covers 11 bases. The CDR3 region is CASSRSGGADYEQYF. The CDR3 DNA is TGTGCCAGCAGTCGTAGCGGGGGGGCCGACTACGAGCAGTACTTC.